A selection of T cell receptor beta chains follows, all from one sample in a study of CD8 T cells in ankylosing spondylitis. TCRdb processed the 5' RACE reads anew with MiXCR; each CDR3 protein has one entry. This table has 35,000 to 50,000 distinct CDR3 sequences, 2.5% to 3.5% appearing once. Sequences were obtained from blood, either unsorted or a sorted T cell fraction (not recorded which). These receptors all stem from a male donor with ankylosing spondylitis or in good health (not recorded which). Both conserved end residues are part of each CDR3. The D gene is left open where the match is weak. Size tells how often a clone was seen (once, few, many) or the class of an expanded clone, and some rows leave it out.

D | size | J | V | CDR3 | DNA
- | many | TRBJ2-3 | TRBV9 | CASSVETGTVTDTQYF | TGTGCCAGCAGCGTAGAGACCGGGACTGTCACAGATACGCAGTATTTT
TRBD1 | many | TRBJ2-3 | TRBV9 | CASSVATGGKDTQYF | TGTGCCAGCAGCGTAGCTACAGGGGGCAAAGATACGCAGTATTTT
- | many | TRBJ2-2 | TRBV9 | CASSVAGSNTGELFF | TGTGCCAGCAGCGTAGCGGGTTCGAACACCGGGGAGCTGTTTTTT
TRBD2 | many | TRBJ2-3 | TRBV9 | CASSVDPGGTTDTQYF | TGTGCCAGCAGCGTAGATCCGGGAGGAACCACAGATACGCAGTATTTT
TRBD2 | many | TRBJ2-5 | TRBV9 | CASSVGGTIQETQYF | TGTGCCAGCAGCGTAGGGGGGACTATCCAAGAGACCCAGTACTTC
- | many | TRBJ2-1 | TRBV9 | CASSVEDLTYNEQFF | TGTGCCAGCAGCGTTGAAGACTTAACCTACAATGAGCAGTTCTTC
- | many | TRBJ2-3 | TRBV9 | CASSVEWVGTDTQYF | TGTGCCAGCAGCGTAGAGTGGGTCGGCACAGATACGCAGTATTTT
TRBD1 | many | TRBJ2-1 | TRBV9 | CASSPHIDRDRGYNEQFF | TGTGCCAGCAGCCCCCACATTGACCGGGACAGGGGATACAATGAGCAGTTCTTC
- | many | TRBJ2-1 | TRBV9 | CASSVASGLSNEQFF | TGTGCCAGCAGCGTAGCAAGCGGGTTATCCAATGAGCAGTTCTTC
TRBD1 | many | TRBJ1-4 | TRBV9 | CASSQTGAVDEKLFF | TGTGCCAGCAGCCAGACAGGGGCGGTAGATGAAAAACTGTTTTTT
TRBD1 | many | TRBJ2-3 | TRBV9 | CASSFTQGASDTQYF | TGTGCCAGCAGCTTTACACAGGGGGCTTCGGATACGCAGTATTTT
- | few | TRBJ2-3 | TRBV9 | CASSVTPQSVTDTQYF | TGTGCCAGCAGCGTAACCCCACAGTCCGTCACAGATACGCAGTATTTT
TRBD2 | many | TRBJ2-1 | TRBV9 | CASSPRLLAGTGNEQFF | TGTGCCAGCAGCCCACGTTTACTAGCGGGAACGGGGAATGAGCAGTTCTTC
- | - | TRBJ2-5 | TRBV9 | CASSVAAGNQETQYF | TGTGCCAGCAGCGTAGCTGCCGGTAACCAAGAGACCCAGTACTTC
- | few | TRBJ1-1 | TRBV9 | CASSVGGGANTEAFF | TGTGCCAGCAGCGTAGGGGGTGGGGCGAACACTGAAGCTTTCTTT
- | many | TRBJ1-1 | TRBV9 | CASSVGTLGDTEAFF | TGTGCCAGCAGCGTAGGGACCTTAGGGGACACTGAAGCTTTCTTT
- | - | TRBJ1-4 | TRBV9 | CASSLGQLGEKLFF | TGTGCCAGCAGCCTCGGACAGTTGGGTGAAAAACTGTTTTTT
- | many | TRBJ2-1 | TRBV9 | CASSVAVSQQDNEQFF | TGTGCCAGCAGCGTAGCTGTCTCCCAACAGGACAATGAGCAGTTCTTC
TRBD2 | many | TRBJ2-1 | TRBV9 | CASSGAGTSGRNEQFF | TGTGCCAGCAGCGGCGCCGGGACTAGCGGGAGGAATGAGCAGTTCTTC
- | many | TRBJ2-2 | TRBV9 | CASSVDQVTGELFF | TGTGCCAGCAGCGTGGACCAGGTCACCGGGGAGCTGTTTTTT
TRBD2 | many | TRBJ2-1 | TRBV9 | CASSAVFAGGPGEQFF | TGTGCCAGCAGCGCCGTCTTTGCGGGAGGGCCTGGTGAGCAGTTCTTC
TRBD1 | many | TRBJ2-4 | TRBV9 | CASSASPTGGADIQYF | TGTGCCAGCAGCGCCTCCCCGACAGGGGGCGCGGACATTCAGTACTTC
- | many | TRBJ1-1 | TRBV9 | CASSVSDYTEAFF | TGTGCCAGCAGCGTATCGGACTACACTGAAGCTTTCTTT
TRBD1 | - | TRBJ2-5 | TRBV9 | CASSDRDRAPETQYF | TGTGCCAGCAGCGACCGGGACAGGGCCCCCGAGACCCAGTACTTC
- | many | TRBJ2-2 | TRBV9 | CASSVAGNDGELFF | TGTGCCAGCAGCGTAGCCGGAAACGACGGGGAGCTGTTTTTT
- | many | TRBJ2-3 | TRBV9 | CASSVVPYSSTDTQYF | TGTGCCAGCAGCGTAGTACCTTATTCTAGCACAGATACGCAGTATTTT
TRBD2 | many | TRBJ2-2 | TRBV9 | CVSGGENTGELFF | TGTGTAAGCGGGGGAGAGAACACCGGGGAGCTGTTTTTT
- | many | TRBJ2-3 | TRBV1 | CTSSQRTSLTDTQYF | TGCACCAGCAGCCAAAGGACTAGCCTCACAGATACGCAGTATTTT
- | many | TRBJ2-1 | TRBV9 | CASSGAPSGLSEQFF | TGTGCCAGCAGCGGCGCCCCTTCAGGGCTTAGTGAGCAGTTCTTC
- | few | TRBJ2-2 | TRBV9 | CASGDANTGELFF | TGTGCCAGCGGGGACGCGAACACCGGGGAGCTGTTTTTT
- | many | TRBJ2-5 | TRBV9 | CASSVSTGLQETQYF | TGTGCCAGCAGCGTCAGTACGGGGCTACAAGAGACCCAGTACTTC
- | many | TRBJ2-2 | TRBV9 | CASSVVGTLVTGELFF | TGTGCCAGCAGCGTAGTCGGGACACTAGTGACCGGGGAGCTGTTTTTT
TRBD2 | many | TRBJ2-2 | TRBV9 | CASSVVAGGPGNTGELFF | TGTGCCAGCAGCGTAGTTGCGGGAGGGCCGGGGAACACCGGGGAGCTGTTTTTT
- | many | TRBJ1-1 | TRBV9 | CASSVTGMNTEAFF | TGTGCCAGCAGCGTTACAGGTATGAACACTGAAGCTTTCTTT
- | many | TRBJ1-5 | TRBV9 | CASSEGSNQPQHF | TGTGCCAGCAGCGAAGGAAGCAATCAGCCCCAGCATTTT
- | many | TRBJ1-1 | TRBV9 | CASSVFTGSDTEAFF | TGTGCCAGCAGCGTCTTTACAGGGTCGGACACTGAAGCTTTCTTT
TRBD2 | many | TRBJ2-5 | TRBV9 | CASSATAGGDETQYF | TGTGCCAGCAGCGCCACAGCGGGGGGGGACGAGACCCAGTACTTC
- | many | TRBJ2-1 | TRBV9 | CASSVELNSYNEQFF | TGTGCCAGCAGCGTAGAGTTGAACTCCTACAATGAGCAGTTCTTC
- | many | TRBJ1-1 | TRBV9 | CASSVDTRTGMNTEAFF | TGTGCCAGCAGCGTAGATACACGAACAGGGATGAACACTGAAGCTTTCTTT
TRBD1 | many | TRBJ1-5 | TRBV9 | CASSVSGTENQPQHF | TGTGCCAGCAGCGTCTCCGGGACAGAGAATCAGCCCCAGCATTTT
- | many | TRBJ2-3 | TRBV9 | CASSSGSAGGTDTQYF | TGTGCCAGCAGCTCGGGATCCGCCGGCGGCACAGATACGCAGTATTTT
TRBD1 | many | TRBJ2-5 | TRBV9 | CASSALDRNQETQYF | TGTGCCAGCAGCGCCCTGGACAGGAACCAAGAGACCCAGTACTTC
TRBD2 | many | TRBJ2-1 | TRBV9 | CASSEGLAGPFLYNEQFF | TGTGCCAGCAGCGAGGGACTAGCGGGGCCTTTCCTCTACAATGAGCAGTTCTTC
- | few | TRBJ1-2 | TRBV9 | CASSVIESSDIYGYTF | TGTGCCAGCAGCGTAATCGAGAGTTCAGATATCTATGGCTACACCTTC
TRBD2 | many | TRBJ2-1 | TRBV9 | CASSVGLAGGPSYNEQFF | TGTGCCAGCAGCGTAGGACTAGCGGGGGGGCCGAGTTACAATGAGCAGTTCTTC
- | many | TRBJ2-2 | TRBV9 | CASSVRERSNTGELFF | TGTGCCAGCAGCGTTAGAGAGAGGTCGAACACCGGGGAGCTGTTTTTT
- | many | TRBJ1-1 | TRBV9 | CASSQTGNTEAFF | TGTGCCAGCAGCCAGACAGGGAACACTGAAGCTTTCTTT
TRBD1 | many | TRBJ2-1 | TRBV25-1 | CARDYNRGPYNEQFF | TGTGCCAGGGATTATAACAGGGGACCCTACAATGAGCAGTTCTTC
- | many | TRBJ1-2 | TRBV9 | CASSSGGQANYGYTF | TGTGCCAGCAGTTCGGGGGGCCAAGCTAACTATGGCTACACCTTC
TRBD2 | many | TRBJ2-2 | TRBV9 | CASSVLAGGTGELFF | TGTGCCAGCAGCGTTTTAGCGGGGGGAACCGGGGAGCTGTTTTTT